This TCR beta chain derives from a study of identical twins. This clonotype has a handful of counts. Each donor was a healthy Caucasian. The germline gives CDR1 MGHRA, CDR2 YSYEKL. V shed 1 base and J shed 5 bases, with 5 bases lying between them. CDR3 length: 13 residues. TCRdb fed the 5' RACE reads into MiXCR, producing one record per CDR3 protein. The sample yields 1.5 million to 2 million distinct CDR3 sequences, less than 40% seen once. What was sequenced was cord blood. This sequence originates from a newborn girl in good health. The rearrangement links TRBV4-1 to TRBJ2-2; D is undetermined. The CDR3 coding sequence is TGCGCCAGCAGCCAAGGCACAACCGGGGAGCTGTTTTTT. This sequence encodes CASSQGTTGELFF.